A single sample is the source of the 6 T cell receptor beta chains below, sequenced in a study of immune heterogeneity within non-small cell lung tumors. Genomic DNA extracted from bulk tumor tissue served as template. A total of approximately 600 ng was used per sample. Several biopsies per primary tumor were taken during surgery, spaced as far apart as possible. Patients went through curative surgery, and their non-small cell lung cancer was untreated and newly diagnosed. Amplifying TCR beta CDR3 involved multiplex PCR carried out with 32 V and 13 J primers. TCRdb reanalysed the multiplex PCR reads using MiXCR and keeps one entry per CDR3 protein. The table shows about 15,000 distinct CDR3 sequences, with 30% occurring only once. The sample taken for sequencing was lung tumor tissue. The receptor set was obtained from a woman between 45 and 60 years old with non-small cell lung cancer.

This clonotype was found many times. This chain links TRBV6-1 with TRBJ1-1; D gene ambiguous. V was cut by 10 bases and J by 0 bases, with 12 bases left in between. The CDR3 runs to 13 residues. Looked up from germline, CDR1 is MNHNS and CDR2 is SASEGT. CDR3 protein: CATTTLVNTEAFF. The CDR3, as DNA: TGTGCCACCACAACGTTGGTGAACACTGAAGCTTTCTTT.

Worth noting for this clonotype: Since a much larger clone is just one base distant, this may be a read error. The CDR3 nucleotides are TGTGCCGGCACCGACCCGGGACGGCTGAACACTGAAGCTTTCTTT. As protein: CAGTDPGRLNTEAFF. The chain is built from TRBV28 and TRBJ1-1, with D possibly matching TRBD1 (5 bases). This CDR3 contains 15 residues. In germline, CDR1 is MDHEN, CDR2 SYDVKM. V dropped 11 bases and J dropped 0 bases, with 19 bases sitting between them.

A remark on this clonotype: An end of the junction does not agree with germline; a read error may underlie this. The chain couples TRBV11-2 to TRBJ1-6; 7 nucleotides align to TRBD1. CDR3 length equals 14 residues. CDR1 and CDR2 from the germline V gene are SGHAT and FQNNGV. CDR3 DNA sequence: TGTGCCAGCAGCCCACAGGGGACCTTTTCACCCCTCCAATTT. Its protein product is CASSPQGTFSPLQF.

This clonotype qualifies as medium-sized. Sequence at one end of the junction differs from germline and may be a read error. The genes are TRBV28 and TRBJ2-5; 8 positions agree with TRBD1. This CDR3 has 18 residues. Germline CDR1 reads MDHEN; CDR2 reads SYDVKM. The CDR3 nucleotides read TGTGCCAGCAATTTACAGGGGGAGGAAACGATTAGACGGGAGACCCAGTACTTC. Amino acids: CASNLQGEETIRRETQYF.

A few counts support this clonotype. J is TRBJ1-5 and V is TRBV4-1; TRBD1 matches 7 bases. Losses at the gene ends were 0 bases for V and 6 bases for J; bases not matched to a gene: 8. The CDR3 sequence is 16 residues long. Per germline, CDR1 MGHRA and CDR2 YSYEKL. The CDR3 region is CASSQDFRQGGQPQHF. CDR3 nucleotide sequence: TGCGCCAGCAGCCAAGATTTTAGGCAGGGGGGTCAGCCCCAGCATTTT.

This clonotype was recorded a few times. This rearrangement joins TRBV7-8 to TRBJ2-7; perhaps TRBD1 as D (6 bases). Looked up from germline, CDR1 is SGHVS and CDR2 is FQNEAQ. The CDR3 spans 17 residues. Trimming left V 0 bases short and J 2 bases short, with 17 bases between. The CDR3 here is CASSLARARGGPYEQYF. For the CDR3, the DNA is TGTGCCAGCAGCTTAGCGCGGGCCAGGGGTGGACCCTACGAGCAGTACTTC.